A single sample gave rise to the 7 T cell receptor beta chains below, sequenced in a study of radiation and T cells in renal cell carcinoma. Described treatment: treatment-naive control, cytoreductive nephrectomy. Assay used: immunoSEQ multiplex PCR; TCRdb lists only in-frame clones, some missing. Among about 14,000 clones listed, roughly 54% were seen once. This sample comprised tumor tissue, obtained from a patient whose treatment was nephrectomy without radiotherapy. All receptors come from a man aged 45-65 years with renal cell carcinoma.

This clone was seen a handful of times. Mismatch with germline at one junction end may stem from a read error. This rearrangement joins TRBV6-1 to TRBJ1-6; 10 bases line up with TRBD1. Germline CDR1 and CDR2: MNHNS and SASEGT. This CDR3 has 16 amino acids. The CDR3 is CAISESGTGVNSPLHF. The CDR3 DNA reads as TGTGCCATCAGTGAGTCAGGGACAGGGGTTAATTCACCCCTCCACTTT.

The chain has TRBV12-5 and TRBJ2-1, with TRBD1 matching 7 bases. V was pared by 1 base and J by 0 bases, with 9 bases of the junction left unmatched. The germline CDR1 and CDR2 sequences are LGHNT and FRNRAP. This CDR3 region has 18 residues. The CDR3 nucleotides read TGTGCTAGTGGTTTGGATCCGGGACAGATAAGCTCCTACAATGAGCAGTTCTTC. It codes for CASGLDPGQISSYNEQFF. Drawing the rest from reference TRBV12-5 and TRBJ2-1, the complete variable domain is DARVTQTPRHKVTEMGQEVTMRCQPILGHNTVFWYRQTMMQGLELLAYFRNRAPLDDSGMPKDRFSAEMPDATLATLKIQPSEPRDSAVYFCASGLDPGQISSYNEQFFGPGTRLTVL.

The V gene is TRBV25-1, the J gene TRBJ2-7, with D possibly TRBD1 on 5 matching bases. CDR1 is MGHDK and CDR2 is SYGVNS in the germline V gene. The CDR3 is made up of 15 amino acids. V lost 1 base to trimming and J lost 1 base, with 11 bases between them. The DNA for the CDR3 is TGTGCCAGCAGTGAATTTCGGGCAGGGTCCTACGAGCAGTACTTC. Its translation: CASSEFRAGSYEQYF.

The CDR3 DNA follows: TGTGCCAGCAGCCGTGGACTAGCGGAGACCCAGTACTTC. Translated: CASSRGLAETQYF. The genes are TRBV7-2 and TRBJ2-5; 9 bases fit TRBD2. V lost 5 bases to trimming and J lost 5 bases; unmatched junction nucleotides: 3. The germline V gene has CDR1 SGHTA and CDR2 FQGNSA. The length of the CDR3 is 13 residues.

This clone ranks as medium-sized. The J gene is TRBJ2-2, the V gene TRBV28, with D unclear. From germline, CDR1 is MDHEN and CDR2 SYDVKM. The CDR3 is 14 residues long. V shed 5 bases and J shed 5 bases, with 12 bases lying between them. CDR3 sequence (DNA): TGTGCCAGCAGTCCGGTCCACCGGACCGGGGAGCTGTTTTTT. This sequence encodes CASSPVHRTGELFF.

By sample share, this clone is large. The chain employs TRBV2 and TRBJ2-7; D gene ambiguous. Looked up from germline, CDR1 is SNHLY and CDR2 is FYNNEI. The CDR3 loop spans 11 amino acids. V was pared by 5 bases and J by 3 bases, with 5 bases between. DNA of the CDR3: TGTGCCAGCAGTCCTGACTACGAGCAGTACTTC. Translation gives CASSPDYEQYF.

This chain links TRBV7-2 with TRBJ2-1; TRBD1 aligns across 7 bases. Trimming at V came to 2 bases and at J to 4 bases, leaving 8 bases not matched to a gene. The CDR3 has 16 amino acids. CDR1 is SGHTA, CDR2 FQGNSA, per germline. Here the CDR3 DNA reads TGTGCCAGCAGCTTAAACTGGGGACAGAATTACAATGAGCAGTTCTTC. This translates into CASSLNWGQNYNEQFF.